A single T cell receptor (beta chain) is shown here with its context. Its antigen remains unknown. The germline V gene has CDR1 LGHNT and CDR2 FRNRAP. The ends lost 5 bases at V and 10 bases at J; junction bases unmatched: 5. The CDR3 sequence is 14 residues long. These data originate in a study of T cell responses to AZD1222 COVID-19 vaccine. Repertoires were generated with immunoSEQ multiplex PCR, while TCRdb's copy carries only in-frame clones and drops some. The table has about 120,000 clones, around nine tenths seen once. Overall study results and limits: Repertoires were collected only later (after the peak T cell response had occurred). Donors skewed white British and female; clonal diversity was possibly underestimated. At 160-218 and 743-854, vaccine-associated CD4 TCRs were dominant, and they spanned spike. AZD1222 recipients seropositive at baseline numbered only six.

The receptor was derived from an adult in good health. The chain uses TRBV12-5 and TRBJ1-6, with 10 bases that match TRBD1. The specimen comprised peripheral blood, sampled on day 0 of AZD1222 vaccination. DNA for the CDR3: TGTGCTAGTGGTGGGGGACAGGGGAGCTCACCCCTCCACTTT. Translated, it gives CASGGGQGSSPLHF.